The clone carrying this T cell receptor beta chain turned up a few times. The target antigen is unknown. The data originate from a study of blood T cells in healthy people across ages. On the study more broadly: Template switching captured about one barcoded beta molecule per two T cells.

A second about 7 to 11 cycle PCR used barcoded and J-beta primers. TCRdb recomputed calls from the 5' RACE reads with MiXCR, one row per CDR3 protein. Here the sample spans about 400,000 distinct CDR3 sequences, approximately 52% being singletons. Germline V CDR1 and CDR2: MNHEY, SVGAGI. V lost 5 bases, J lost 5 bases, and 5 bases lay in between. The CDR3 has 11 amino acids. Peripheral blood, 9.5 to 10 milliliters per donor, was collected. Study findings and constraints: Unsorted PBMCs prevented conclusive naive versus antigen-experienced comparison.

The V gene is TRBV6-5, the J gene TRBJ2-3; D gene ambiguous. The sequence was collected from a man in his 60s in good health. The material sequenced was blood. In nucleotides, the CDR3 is TGTGCCAGCAGTGGAATAGATACGCAGTATTTT. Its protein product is CASSGIDTQYF.